The 27 T cell receptor beta chains below were found in one sample sequenced in a study of T cell repertoires in cytomegalovirus infection. Using its own MiXCR run on the reads, TCRdb lists one record per CDR3 protein. The data show around 130,000 distinct CDR3 sequences, with roughly 9% seen just once and 9.5% to 13% held by the top ten. What was sequenced was PBMCs. Receptor source: a human donor in good health (CMV status not recorded). Some clones in this sample may be carry-over from other donors' samples.

This clonotype was found a few times. The chain combines TRBV6-5 with TRBJ1-5; a possible D gene is TRBD1 (5 bases). V was trimmed by 10 bases and J by 5 bases, leaving 12 bases between them. The CDR3 runs 12 residues. Germline V lookup: CDR1 MNHEY, CDR2 SVGAGI. CDR3 bases: TGTGCCAACTCACGGGGGGATCAGCCCCAGCATTTT. This gives the protein CANSRGDQPQHF.

This clonotype came up many times. The chain recombines TRBV6-2 or TRBV6-3 with TRBJ2-1, with TRBD2 as a possible D gene (6 bases). Germline loops: CDR1 MNHEY, CDR2 SVGEGT. Trimming took off 0 bases at V and 5 bases at J, with 20 bases between the two ends. The CDR3 has 18 amino acids. DNA of the CDR3: TGTGCCAGCAGTTACTCACTCACTCCGGGACTCGTCGACAATGAGCAGTTCTTC. Amino acid sequence: CASSYSLTPGLVDNEQFF.

This clonotype was recorded at least ten times. The chain has TRBV7-2 and TRBJ2-3, with TRBD2 matching over 9 bases. The CDR3 consists of 15 residues. V lost 4 bases, J lost 8 bases, and 10 bases stayed unmatched. CDR1 is SGHTA and CDR2 is FQGNSA in the germline V gene. This CDR3 reads CASSSRRGGLGTQYF. The CDR3 nucleotides read TGTGCCAGCAGCTCGAGGCGGGGGGGCCTCGGTACGCAGTATTTT.

V and J are TRBV9 and TRBJ1-2; D uncertain. The CDR3 is 12 residues long. Trimming left V 1 base short and J 4 bases short, with 5 bases between. From germline, CDR1 is SGDLS and CDR2 YYNGEE. CDR3 in amino acids: CASSVNGYGYTF. The DNA for the CDR3 is TGTGCCAGCAGCGTAAACGGCTATGGCTACACCTTC.

This clonotype was observed at least ten times. The chain carries TRBV6-1 and TRBJ2-2, with a possible D match to TRBD1 (6 bases). Germline loops: CDR1 MNHNS, CDR2 SASEGT. The CDR3 runs 17 residues. Trimming stripped 5 bases from V and 8 bases from J, with 24 bases between. In DNA form, the CDR3 reads TGTGCCAGCAGTCTCATTGGGGGCCCGCTCGCCTCGGGGGAGCTGTTTTTT. Its protein product is CASSLIGGPLASGELFF.

Many counts were recorded for this clonotype. This chain connects TRBV28 to TRBJ1-5; TRBD1 matches at 10 bases. Trimming cost V 3 bases and J 5 bases; bases outside gene matches: 7. This CDR3 has 16 residues. Per the germline V gene, CDR1 is MDHEN and CDR2 is SYDVKM. CDR3 DNA sequence: TGTGCCAGCAGTTTGGGGACAGGGGCCGGGGATCAGCCCCAGCATTTT. It specifies CASSLGTGAGDQPQHF.

The table lists this clonotype with many counts. The CDR3 DNA sequence: TGTGCCAGCAGTGAATCCTGGGGCTCTGGAAACACCATATATTTT. It yields the protein CASSESWGSGNTIYF. This chain connects TRBV6-1 to TRBJ1-3; D remains ambiguous. The V gene's germline CDR1 is MNHNS and CDR2 SASEGT. The CDR3 consists of 15 residues. The V gene lost 2 bases and the J gene lost 0 bases, with 8 bases spanning the gap.

The sample holds a few counts of this clonotype. The chain carries TRBV5-1 and TRBJ2-2; TRBD1 aligns across 7 bases. CDR1 is SGHRS and CDR2 is YFSETQ in the germline V gene. The CDR3 is 15 residues long. The junction had 9 bases not matched to a gene; V was cut back by 4 bases and J by 6 bases. CDR3 nucleotide sequence: TGCGCCAGCAGCGCTAAGGGGACAGCGTCCGGGGAGCTGTTTTTT. Protein: CASSAKGTASGELFF.

This clonotype has ten or more counts. The V call is TRBV27, the J call TRBJ1-4; TRBD1 is a possible D gene (6 bases). The V end lost 5 bases, the J end lost 7 bases, and 14 bases lay between the germline ends. CDR1 MNHEY and CDR2 SMNVEV come from the germline V gene (reference sequence). This CDR3 spans 14 amino acids. This chain's CDR3 is CASSEDSRPEKLFF. DNA for the CDR3: TGTGCCAGCAGTGAGGACAGTAGGCCTGAAAAACTGTTTTTT.

In its sample, this clonotype was seen many times. The V call is TRBV2, the J call TRBJ1-2, with D possibly TRBD1 on 5 matching bases. The CDR3 loop spans 14 amino acids. Germline V gene lookup returns CDR1 SNHLY and CDR2 FYNNEI. Trimming pared 3 bases from V and 4 bases from J, leaving 12 bases between. This CDR3 reads CASSDLGDGYGYTF. The CDR3 region has the DNA TGTGCCAGCAGTGATTTGGGGGACGGCTATGGCTACACCTTC.

This clonotype was detected ten times or more. The CDR3 DNA reads TGTGCCAGCACACTATCGGGGGGAGTCGGGTATGGCTACACCTTC. The encoded protein is CASTLSGGVGYGYTF. This chain links TRBV7-2 with TRBJ1-2; a possible D gene is TRBD1 (5 bases). V shed 7 bases and J shed 5 bases, with 20 bases lying between them. This CDR3 is 15 amino acids long. Germline CDR1 SGHTA, CDR2 FQGNSA.

A few counts support this clonotype. The CDR3 region is CSATGQGRGYTF. The CDR3 nucleotides are TGCAGTGCAACCGGACAGGGGCGAGGCTACACCTTC. V and J are TRBV20-1 and TRBJ1-2; TRBD1 agrees at 9 bases. From germline, CDR1 is DFQATT and CDR2 SNEGSKA (reference sequence). The J segment lost 8 bases and the V segment lost 6 bases, leaving 7 bases of the junction unmatched. This CDR3 spans 12 amino acids.

This chain joins TRBV25-1 and TRBJ1-1; TRBD1 agrees at 7 bases. CDR3 length: 13 residues. With V trimmed by 9 bases and J by 1 base, 5 bases remained unmatched. CDR1 is MGHDK, CDR2 SYGVNS, per germline. The CDR3 nucleotides read TGTGCCAGTAGGGACAGCGCGAACACTGAAGCTTTCTTT. Translating gives CASRDSANTEAFF.

This clonotype was seen repeatedly, ten times or more. The chain combines TRBV5-4 with TRBJ2-7, with 7 bases aligning to TRBD1. Germline CDR1 and CDR2: SGHNT and YYREEE (reference sequence). This CDR3 comprises 16 residues. After removal of 0 bases from V and 3 bases from J, the junction contained 9 bases not matched to a gene. CDR3 DNA sequence: TGTGCCAGCAGCTTGGGGTTGACAGGGACCGACTACGAGCAGTACTTC. This codes for CASSLGLTGTDYEQYF. The full variable domain, in which reference TRBV5-4 and TRBJ2-7 provide the parts outside the CDR3, is ETGVTQSPTHLIKTRGQQVTLRCSSQSGHNTVSWYQQALGQGPQFIFQYYREEENGRGNFPPRFSGLQFPNYSSELNVNALELDDSALYLCASSLGLTGTDYEQYFGPGTRLTVT.

This clonotype has at least ten counts. The chain's CDR3 is CSATDPNNQPQHF. CDR3 in DNA: TGCAGTGCTACCGACCCAAACAATCAGCCCCAGCATTTT. The chain couples TRBV20-1 to TRBJ1-5; D not resolved. CDR1 DFQATT and CDR2 SNEGSKA come from the germline V gene (reference sequence). The CDR3 is 13 residues long. V was trimmed by 4 bases and J by 3 bases, leaving 10 bases between them.

This clonotype was counted at least ten times. The V and J genes are TRBV11-3 and TRBJ2-3; D is ambiguous. V was clipped by 3 bases and J by 4 bases, with 8 bases between them. Germline V lookup: CDR1 SGHNT, CDR2 YENEEA. This CDR3 region has 13 residues. CDR3 region: CASSFSFSDTQYF. The CDR3 bases are TGTGCCAGCAGCTTTAGCTTCTCAGATACGCAGTATTTT.

This clonotype came up many times. V usage is TRBV12-3 or TRBV12-4 and J usage is TRBJ2-3, with D perhaps matching TRBD2 (7 bases). With 3 bases removed from V and 2 bases from J, the gap between germline ends came to 24 bases. The CDR3 is 19 amino acids. CDR3 sequence: CASSFLRAGARPITDTQYF. The CDR3 DNA reads TGTGCCAGCAGTTTTCTTAGGGCGGGGGCCCGGCCGATCACAGATACGCAGTATTTT.

This clonotype was counted at least ten times. This chain uses TRBV19 with TRBJ1-1, with a possible D match to TRBD1 (6 bases). The CDR3 spans 13 residues. Germline V lookup: CDR1 LNHDA, CDR2 SQIVND (reference sequence). The V end was cut by 6 bases, the J end by 5 bases, with 13 bases between. CDR3 bases: TGTGCCAGTAGCCCGGGGGCTCGAACTGAAGCTTTCTTT. Protein sequence: CASSPGARTEAFF. Supplemented by reference TRBV19 and TRBJ1-1, the full variable domain reads DGGITQSPKYLFRKEGQNVTLSCEQNLNHDAMYWYRQDPGQGLRLIYYSQIVNDFQKGDIAEGYSVSREKKESFPLTVTSAQKNPTAFYLCASSPGARTEAFFGQGTRLTVV.

This clonotype was picked up many times. The chain joins TRBV7-2 to TRBJ2-3; D not certain. CDR1 and CDR2 (germline): SGHTA, FQGNSA. There are 17 residues in the CDR3. Trimming removed 1 base at V and 4 bases at J, with 18 bases between. CDR3 protein: CASSLVLGDGPADTQYF. The DNA for the CDR3 is TGTGCCAGCAGCTTAGTGCTGGGTGATGGGCCGGCAGATACGCAGTATTTT.

This clonotype was seen repeatedly, ten times or more. The rearrangement links TRBV7-2 to TRBJ2-7, with a weak D call TRBD2 (6 bases). The ends were cut back, 3 bases at V and 4 bases at J, with 16 bases in the middle. Germline CDR1 and CDR2: SGHTA and FQGNSA. The CDR3 length is 15 residues. In DNA, the CDR3 is TGTGCCAGCAGCTTTAGACCGACTAGAGAATACGAGCAGTACTTC. It yields the protein CASSFRPTREYEQYF.

The V gene is TRBV28, the J gene TRBJ2-7; 8 nucleotides match TRBD2. This CDR3 region has 13 residues. The germline V gene has CDR1 MDHEN and CDR2 SYDVKM. The J segment lost 6 bases and the V segment lost 5 bases, leaving 6 bases of the junction unmatched. The CDR3 region has the DNA TGTGCCAGCAGTAATTCCGGGACTAGCGAGCAGTACTTC. Its protein is CASSNSGTSEQYF.

This clonotype was picked up a small number of times. V is TRBV20-1 and J is TRBJ1-5; 8 bases agree with TRBD1. J lost 4 bases, V lost 7 bases, and 6 bases had no gene match. CDR1 and CDR2 from the germline V gene are DFQATT and SNEGSKA (reference sequence). CDR3 length: 13 residues. The CDR3 DNA follows: TGCAGTGTCATGACAGGGGCAAATCAGCCCCAGCATTTT. It yields the protein CSVMTGANQPQHF.

This clonotype was picked up many times. This rearrangement joins TRBV20-1 to TRBJ1-5; D is perhaps TRBD1 (5 bases). The CDR3 runs to 14 residues. V lost 0 bases, J lost 0 bases, and 6 bases lay in between. Germline CDR1 and CDR2: DFQATT and SNEGSKA (reference sequence). CDR3 in amino acids: CSARDRVSNQPQHF. The CDR3 coding sequence is TGCAGTGCTAGAGACAGGGTTAGCAATCAGCCCCAGCATTTT.

The chain recombines TRBV28 with TRBJ1-5; D not resolved. CDR1 and CDR2 (germline): MDHEN, SYDVKM. There are 12 residues in the CDR3. V was pared by 7 bases and J by 6 bases, with 10 bases between. CDR3 amino acids: CASNSRSQPQHF. The CDR3 nucleotides are TGTGCCAGCAACAGTAGGAGTCAGCCCCAGCATTTT.

This clonotype was recorded a few times. The chain links TRBV6-2 or TRBV6-3 to TRBJ2-7; 11 nucleotides line up with TRBD2. The CDR3 runs 13 residues. Germline CDR1 reads MNHEY; CDR2 reads SVGEGT. V lost 8 bases, J lost 5 bases, and 5 bases stayed unmatched. CDR3 amino acids: CASRGTSGDEQYF. The CDR3 nucleotides read TGTGCCAGCCGGGGGACTAGCGGTGACGAGCAGTACTTC.

This clonotype was seen ten or more times. The J gene is TRBJ1-1, the V gene TRBV7-8, with unresolved D. The CDR3 spans 16 residues. The ends were cut back, 4 bases at V and 2 bases at J, with 17 bases in the middle. Looked up from germline, CDR1 is SGHVS and CDR2 is FQNEAQ. This CDR3 is CASSSQAVLINTEAFF. CDR3 nucleotide sequence: TGTGCCAGCAGCTCCCAAGCGGTCCTGATTAACACTGAAGCTTTCTTT.

This clonotype was seen many times. This chain connects TRBV10-3 to TRBJ2-3; 7 bases align to TRBD2. The germline V gene encodes CDR1 ENHRY and CDR2 SYGVKD. The CDR3 consists of 15 residues. J lost 2 bases, V lost 6 bases, and 8 bases had no gene match. The chain's CDR3 is CAISPELAATDTQYF. The DNA for the CDR3 is TGTGCCATCAGCCCCGAGCTAGCGGCCACAGATACGCAGTATTTT.